This T cell receptor (beta chain) was sequenced for a study of cytomegalovirus exposure and HLA in healthy donors. Findings of the study overall: Later, an analysis found that common viral pathogens appeared to be linked with several of the most significant clusters. Clonal expansion was found to be greater in HLA-associated TCR beta chains than in equally common others in a later analysis.

The PCR used 60 Vbeta and 13 Jbeta primers. TCRdb's table, derived via immunoSEQ multiplex PCR, lists solely in-frame clones and lacks some. The repertoire includes 240,000 or so clones, 82% of them detected once, and more than 5% sits in the top ten. In this sample, this clone turned up a few times. Its target is not known. This CDR3 is built from 15 residues. V gave up 4 bases and J gave up 0 bases, with 12 bases separating them. Germline assignment: CDR1 SGHNT and CDR2 YYREEE (reference sequence). These donors, healthy bone marrow donors, were studied. While unrecorded immune exposures were likely, the donors were nominally healthy when sampled.

This TCR came from a woman in her forties in good health and CMV-seropositive. The sequencing input was PBMCs. The chain links TRBV5-4 to TRBJ2-3; D possibly corresponds to TRBD2 (6 bases). CDR3 sequence (DNA): TGTGCCAGCAGCGCGGGGAGCGGAAGCACAGATACGCAGTATTTT. Amino acids: CASSAGSGSTDTQYF. Supplemented by reference TRBV5-4 and TRBJ2-3, the full variable domain reads ETGVTQSPTHLIKTRGQQVTLRCSSQSGHNTVSWYQQALGQGPQFIFQYYREEENGRGNFPPRFSGLQFPNYSSELNVNALELDDSALYLCASSAGSGSTDTQYFGPGTRLTVL.